Each of the 9 T cell receptor beta chains below was sequenced from the same sample in a study of radiotherapy plus CTLA-4 blockade in lung cancer. Profiled with immunoSEQ multiplex PCR; TCRdb holds only in-frame clones, not every one. The sample consists of about 59,000 clones, under 75% of them appearing once. The input for sequencing was peripheral blood, taken from a patient treated with radiotherapy plus ipilimumab. These receptor sequences come from a human donor with non-small cell lung cancer whose response to radiotherapy plus ipilimumab could not be evaluated.

The V call is TRBV18, the J call TRBJ2-1; D is undetermined. The germline gives CDR1 KGHSH, CDR2 LQKENI. V lost 2 bases to trimming and J lost 8 bases, with 7 bases between them. This CDR3 region has 12 residues. DNA for the CDR3: TGTGCCAGCTCACCAGCCAGGCATGAGCAGTTCTTC. Residues: CASSPARHEQFF.

The V call is TRBV28, the J call TRBJ1-5; D unclear. Germline assignment: CDR1 MDHEN and CDR2 SYDVKM. This CDR3 is built from 15 residues. V lost 5 bases and J lost 1, with 12 bases in between. The CDR3 sequence is CASSGPGRSNQPQHF. The CDR3 DNA reads as TGTGCCAGCAGTGGGCCAGGAAGGAGCAATCAGCCCCAGCATTTT.

The V call is TRBV6-1, the J call TRBJ1-5; 10 bases are shared with TRBD1. After removal of 4 bases from V and 0 bases from J, the junction contained 6 bases not matched to a gene. The V gene's germline CDR1 is MNHNS and CDR2 SASEGT. CDR3 length equals 17 residues. CDR3 in DNA: TGTGCCAGCAGTGCGGGACAGGGGTCCTTTAGCAATCAGCCCCAGCATTTT. It translates to CASSAGQGSFSNQPQHF.

This clone has just a few counts. The chain recombines TRBV4-1 with TRBJ2-2, with 9 positions matching TRBD1. Germline V gene data show CDR1 as MGHRA and CDR2 as YSYEKL. The CDR3 has 16 residues. The V and J ends lost 1 base and 7 bases, in that order; junction bases with no gene match: 7. The CDR3, as DNA: TGCGCCAGCAGCCAAGGAGGGGACAGGGTGATCGGGGAGCTGTTTTTT. Amino acid sequence: CASSQGGDRVIGELFF.

The chain carries TRBV27 and TRBJ1-3; 7 positions agree with TRBD1. V gave up 5 bases and J gave up 0 bases; unmatched junction bases: 7. Germline V lookup: CDR1 MNHEY, CDR2 SMNVEV (reference sequence). The CDR3 contains 16 residues. CDR3 coding DNA: TGTGCCAGCAGTACCCGACAGGGACTCTCTGGAAACACCATATATTTT. Translating it yields CASSTRQGLSGNTIYF.

The chain combines TRBV10-3 with TRBJ2-3; TRBD2 agrees at 8 bases. There are 18 residues in the CDR3. J gave up 0 bases and V 2 bases, and 10 bases lay outside the gene matches. Germline loops: CDR1 ENHRY, CDR2 SYGVKD. CDR3 sequence (DNA): TGTGCCATCAGTGAGCCCGATCTAGCGGGCGGGAGCACAGATACGCAGTATTTT. This gives the protein CAISEPDLAGGSTDTQYF.

The V call is TRBV9, the J call TRBJ1-3; 7 positions agree with TRBD1. Germline V gives CDR1 SGDLS, CDR2 YYNGEE. Germline trimming cut 3 bases from V and 5 bases from J; bases unmatched to any gene: 23. The CDR3 has 20 residues. CDR3: CASSAEGQSLASILRNTIYF. DNA for the CDR3: TGTGCCAGCAGCGCCGAGGGACAGTCCTTGGCTAGCATTCTTAGAAACACCATATATTTT. The full variable domain, with the rest looked up from reference TRBV9 and TRBJ1-3, is DSGVTQTPKHLITATGQRVTLRCSPRSGDLSVYWYQQSLDQGLQFLIQYYNGEERAKGNILERFSAQQFPDLHSELNLSSLELGDSALYFCASSAEGQSLASILRNTIYFGEGSWLTVV.

This chain connects TRBV10-3 to TRBJ2-5, with 8 bases aligning to TRBD1. Trimming removed 8 bases from V and 6 bases from J; junction bases left unmatched: 11. Germline lookup yields CDR1 ENHRY and CDR2 SYGVKD. The CDR3 is 14 amino acids. Here the CDR3 DNA reads TGTGCCATCGGACGCTCAGGGGGCGCGCAGACCCAGTACTTC. It is translated as CAIGRSGGAQTQYF.

The gene calls are TRBV4-3 and TRBJ2-1; the D gene is possibly TRBD2 (6 bases). This CDR3 comprises 16 residues. V lost 3 bases to trimming and J lost 5 bases, with 17 bases between them. Germline V lookup: CDR1 LGHNA, CDR2 YSLEER. The CDR3 DNA sequence: TGCGCCAGCAGCCAGGGGGAGGAGTCGGGGGACAATGAGCAGTTCTTC. This codes for CASSQGEESGDNEQFF.